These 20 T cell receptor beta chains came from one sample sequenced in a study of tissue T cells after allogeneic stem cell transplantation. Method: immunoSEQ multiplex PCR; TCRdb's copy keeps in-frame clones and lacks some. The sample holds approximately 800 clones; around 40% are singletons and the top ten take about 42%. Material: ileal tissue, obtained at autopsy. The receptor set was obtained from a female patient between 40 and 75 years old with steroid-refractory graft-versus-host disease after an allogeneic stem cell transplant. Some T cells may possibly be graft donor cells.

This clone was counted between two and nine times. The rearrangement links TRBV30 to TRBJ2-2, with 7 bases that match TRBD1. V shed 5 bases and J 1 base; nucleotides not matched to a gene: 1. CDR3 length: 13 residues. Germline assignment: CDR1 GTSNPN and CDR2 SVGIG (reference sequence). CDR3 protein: CAWDRVNTGELFF. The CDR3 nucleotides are TGTGCCTGGGACAGGGTGAACACCGGGGAGCTGTTTTTT.

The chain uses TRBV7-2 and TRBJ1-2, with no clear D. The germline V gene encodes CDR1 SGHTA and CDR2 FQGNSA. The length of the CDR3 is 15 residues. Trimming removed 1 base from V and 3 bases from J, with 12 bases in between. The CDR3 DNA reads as TGTGCCAGCAGCTTAGGAACTCGCCCGGACTATGGCTACACCTTC. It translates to CASSLGTRPDYGYTF. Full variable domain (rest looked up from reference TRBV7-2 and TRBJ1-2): GAGVSQSPSNKVTEKGKDVELRCDPISGHTALYWYRQSLGQGLEFLIYFQGNSAPDKSGLPSDRFSAERTGGSVSTLTIQRTQQEDSAVYLCASSLGTRPDYGYTFGSGTRLTVV.

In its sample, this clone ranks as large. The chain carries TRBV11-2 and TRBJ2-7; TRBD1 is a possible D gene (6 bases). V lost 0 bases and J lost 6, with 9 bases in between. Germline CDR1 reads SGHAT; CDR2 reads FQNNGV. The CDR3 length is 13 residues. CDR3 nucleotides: TGTGCCAGCAGCTTAGATACAGGGATCGAGCAGTACTTC. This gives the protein CASSLDTGIEQYF.

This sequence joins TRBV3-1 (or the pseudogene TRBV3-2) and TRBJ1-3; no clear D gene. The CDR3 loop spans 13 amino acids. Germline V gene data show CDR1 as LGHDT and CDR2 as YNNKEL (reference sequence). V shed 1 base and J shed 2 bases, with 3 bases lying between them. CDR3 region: CASSQGPGNTIYF. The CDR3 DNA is TGTGCCAGCAGCCAAGGCCCTGGAAACACCATATATTTT.

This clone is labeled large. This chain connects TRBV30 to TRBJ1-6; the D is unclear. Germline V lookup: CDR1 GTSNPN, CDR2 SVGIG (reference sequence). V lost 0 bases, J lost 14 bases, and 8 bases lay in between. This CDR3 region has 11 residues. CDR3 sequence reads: CAWSVTRTLHF. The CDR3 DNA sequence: TGTGCCTGGAGTGTAACTAGAACCCTCCACTTT. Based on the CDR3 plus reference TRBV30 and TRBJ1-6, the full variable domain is SQTIHQWPATLVQPVGSPLSLECTVEGTSNPNLYWYRQAAGRGLQLLFYSVGIGQISSEVPQNLSASRPQDRQFILSSKKLLLSDSGFYLCAWSVTRTLHFGNGTRLTVT.

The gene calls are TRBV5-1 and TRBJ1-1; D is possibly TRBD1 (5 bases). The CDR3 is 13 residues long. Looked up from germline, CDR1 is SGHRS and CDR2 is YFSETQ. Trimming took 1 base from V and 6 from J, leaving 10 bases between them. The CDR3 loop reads CASSLNPGAEAFF. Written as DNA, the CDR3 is TGCGCCAGCAGCTTGAACCCGGGGGCTGAAGCTTTCTTT.

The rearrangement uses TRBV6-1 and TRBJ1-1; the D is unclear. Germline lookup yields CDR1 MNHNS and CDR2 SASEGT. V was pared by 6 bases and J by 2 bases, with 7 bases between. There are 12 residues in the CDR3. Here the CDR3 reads CASRTANTEAFF. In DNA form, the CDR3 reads TGTGCCAGCAGGACTGCTAACACTGAAGCTTTCTTT.

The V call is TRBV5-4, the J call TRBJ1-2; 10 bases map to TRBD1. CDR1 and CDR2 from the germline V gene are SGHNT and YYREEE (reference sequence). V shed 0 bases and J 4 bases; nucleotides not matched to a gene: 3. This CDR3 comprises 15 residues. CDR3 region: CASSLATGGTYGYTF. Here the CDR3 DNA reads TGTGCCAGCAGCTTGGCGACAGGGGGCACCTATGGCTACACCTTC.

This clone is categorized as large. The CDR3 sequence is CASSIKGAVKKSNQPQHF. CDR3 in DNA: TGTGCCAGTAGTATTAAAGGTGCCGTGAAAAAATCCAATCAGCCCCAGCATTTT. V is TRBV19 and J is TRBJ1-5; D gene uncertain. The CDR3 covers 18 residues. The germline CDR1 and CDR2 sequences are LNHDA and SQIVND (reference sequence). V lost 3 bases, J lost 3 bases, and 21 bases lay in between.

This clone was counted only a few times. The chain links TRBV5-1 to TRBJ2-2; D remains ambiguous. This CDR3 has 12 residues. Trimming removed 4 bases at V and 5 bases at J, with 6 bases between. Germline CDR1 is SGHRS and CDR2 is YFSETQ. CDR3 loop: CASSPITGELFF. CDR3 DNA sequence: TGCGCCAGCAGCCCAATTACCGGGGAGCTGTTTTTT. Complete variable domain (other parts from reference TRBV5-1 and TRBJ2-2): KAGVTQTPRYLIKTRGQQVTLSCSPISGHRSVSWYQQTPGQGLQFLFEYFSETQRNKGNFPGRFSGRQFSNSRSEMNVSTLELGDSALYLCASSPITGELFFGEGSRLTVL.

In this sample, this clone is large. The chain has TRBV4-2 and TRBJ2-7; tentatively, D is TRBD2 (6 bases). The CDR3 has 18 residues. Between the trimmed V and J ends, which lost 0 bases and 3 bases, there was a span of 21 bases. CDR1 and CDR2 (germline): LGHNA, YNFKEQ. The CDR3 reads CASSQDLFWGGFSYEQYF. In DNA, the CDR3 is TGTGCCAGCAGCCAAGATCTTTTTTGGGGAGGCTTTAGCTACGAGCAGTACTTC.

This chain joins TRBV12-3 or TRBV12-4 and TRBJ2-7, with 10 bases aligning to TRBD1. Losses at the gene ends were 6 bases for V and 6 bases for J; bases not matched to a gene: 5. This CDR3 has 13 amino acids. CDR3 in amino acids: CASSRDRGGEQYF. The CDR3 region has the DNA TGTGCCAGCAGCCGGGACAGGGGTGGCGAGCAGTACTTC.

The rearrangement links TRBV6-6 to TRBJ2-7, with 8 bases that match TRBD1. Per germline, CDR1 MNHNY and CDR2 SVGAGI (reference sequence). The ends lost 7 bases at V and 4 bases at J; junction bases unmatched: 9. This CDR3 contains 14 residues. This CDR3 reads CASKTGQGAYEQYF. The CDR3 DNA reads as TGTGCCAGCAAAACGGGTCAGGGGGCTTACGAGCAGTACTTC.

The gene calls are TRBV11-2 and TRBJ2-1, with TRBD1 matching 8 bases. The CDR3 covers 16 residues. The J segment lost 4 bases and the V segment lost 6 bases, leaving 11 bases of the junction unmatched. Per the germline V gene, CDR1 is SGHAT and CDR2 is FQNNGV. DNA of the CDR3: TGTGCCAGCAGGAGGATAAGGACAGGGAGGTACAATGAGCAGTTCTTC. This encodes CASRRIRTGRYNEQFF.

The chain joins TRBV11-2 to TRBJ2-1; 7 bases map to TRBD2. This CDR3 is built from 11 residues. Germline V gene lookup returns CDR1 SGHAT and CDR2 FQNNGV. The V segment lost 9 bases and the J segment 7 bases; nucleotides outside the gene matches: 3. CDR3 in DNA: TGTGCCAGAGGCGGGGGAAATGAGCAGTTCTTC. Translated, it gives CARGGGNEQFF.

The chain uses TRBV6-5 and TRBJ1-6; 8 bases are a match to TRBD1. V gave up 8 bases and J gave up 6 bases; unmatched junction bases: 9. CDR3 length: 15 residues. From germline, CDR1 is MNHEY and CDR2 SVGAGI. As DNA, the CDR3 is TGTGCCAGCCAACAGGGGGGTGCTTTTAATTCACCCCTCCACTTT. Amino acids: CASQQGGAFNSPLHF.

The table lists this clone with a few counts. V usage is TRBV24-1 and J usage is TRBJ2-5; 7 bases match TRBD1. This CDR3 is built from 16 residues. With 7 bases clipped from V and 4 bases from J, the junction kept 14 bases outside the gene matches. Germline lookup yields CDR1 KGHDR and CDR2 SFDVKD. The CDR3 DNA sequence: TGTGCCACCAGCGAGCGAAACAGGGGAATGGCAGAGACCCAGTACTTC. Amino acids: CATSERNRGMAETQYF.

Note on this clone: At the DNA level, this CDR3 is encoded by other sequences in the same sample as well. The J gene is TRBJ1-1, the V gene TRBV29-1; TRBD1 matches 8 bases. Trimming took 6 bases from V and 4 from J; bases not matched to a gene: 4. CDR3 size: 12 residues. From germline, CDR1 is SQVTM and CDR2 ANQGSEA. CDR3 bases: TGCAGCGTAGGACAGGGACGCACTGAAGCTTTCTTT. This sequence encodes CSVGQGRTEAFF. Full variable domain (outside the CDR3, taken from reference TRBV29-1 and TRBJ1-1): SAVISQKPSRDICQRGTSLTIQCQVDSQVTMMFWYRQQPGQSLTLIATANQGSEATYESGFVIDKFPISRPNLTFSTLTVSNMSPEDSSIYLCSVGQGRTEAFFGQGTRLTVV.

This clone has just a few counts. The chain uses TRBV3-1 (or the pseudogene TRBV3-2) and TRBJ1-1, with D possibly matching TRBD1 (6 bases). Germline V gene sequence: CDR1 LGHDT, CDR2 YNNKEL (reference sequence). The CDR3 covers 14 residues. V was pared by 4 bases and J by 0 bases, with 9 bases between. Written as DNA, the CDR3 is TGTGCCAGCAGCCGACAGGCTCTGAACACTGAAGCTTTCTTT. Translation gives CASSRQALNTEAFF.

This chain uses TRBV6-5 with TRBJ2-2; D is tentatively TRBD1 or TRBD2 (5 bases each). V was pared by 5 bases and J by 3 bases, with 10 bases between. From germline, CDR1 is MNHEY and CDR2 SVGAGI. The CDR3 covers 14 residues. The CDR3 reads CASSKGRDTGELFF. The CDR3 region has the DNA TGTGCCAGCAGTAAGGGGCGGGACACCGGGGAGCTGTTTTTT.